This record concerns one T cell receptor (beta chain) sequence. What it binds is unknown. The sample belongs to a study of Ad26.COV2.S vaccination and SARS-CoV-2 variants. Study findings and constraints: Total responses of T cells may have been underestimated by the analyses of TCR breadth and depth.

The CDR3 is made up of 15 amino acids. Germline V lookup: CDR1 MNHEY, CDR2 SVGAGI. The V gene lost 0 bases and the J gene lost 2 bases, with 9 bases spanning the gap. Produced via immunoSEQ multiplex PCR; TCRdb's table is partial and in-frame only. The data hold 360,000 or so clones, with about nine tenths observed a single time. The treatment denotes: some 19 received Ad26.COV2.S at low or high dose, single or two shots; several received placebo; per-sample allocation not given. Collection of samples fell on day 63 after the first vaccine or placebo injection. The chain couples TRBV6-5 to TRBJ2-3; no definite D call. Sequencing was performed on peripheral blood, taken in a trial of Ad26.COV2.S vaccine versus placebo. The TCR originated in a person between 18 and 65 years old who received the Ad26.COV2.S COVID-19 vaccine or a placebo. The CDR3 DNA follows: TGTGCCAGCAGTTACTCGAAGCTAGTCACAGATACGCAGTATTTT. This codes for CASSYSKLVTDTQYF.